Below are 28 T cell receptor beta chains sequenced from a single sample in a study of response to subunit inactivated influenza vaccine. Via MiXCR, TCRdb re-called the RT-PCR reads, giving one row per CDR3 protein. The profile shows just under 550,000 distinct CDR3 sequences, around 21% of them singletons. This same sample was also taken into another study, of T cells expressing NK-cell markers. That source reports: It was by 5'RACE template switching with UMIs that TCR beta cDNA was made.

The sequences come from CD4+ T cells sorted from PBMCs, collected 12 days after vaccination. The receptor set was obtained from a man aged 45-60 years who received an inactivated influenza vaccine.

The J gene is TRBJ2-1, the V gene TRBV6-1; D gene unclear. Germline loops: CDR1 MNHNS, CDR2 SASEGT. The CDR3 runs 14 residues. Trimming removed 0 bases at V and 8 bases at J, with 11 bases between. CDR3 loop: CASSEAHSRDEQFF. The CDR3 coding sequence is TGTGCCAGCAGTGAAGCTCATTCCCGGGATGAGCAGTTCTTC.

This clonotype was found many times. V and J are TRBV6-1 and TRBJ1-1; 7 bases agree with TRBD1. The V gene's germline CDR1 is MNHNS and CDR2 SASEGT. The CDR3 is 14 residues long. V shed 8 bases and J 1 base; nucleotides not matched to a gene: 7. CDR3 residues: CASSLEGANTEAFF. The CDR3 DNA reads TGTGCCAGCTCCCTGGAGGGGGCGAACACTGAAGCTTTCTTT.

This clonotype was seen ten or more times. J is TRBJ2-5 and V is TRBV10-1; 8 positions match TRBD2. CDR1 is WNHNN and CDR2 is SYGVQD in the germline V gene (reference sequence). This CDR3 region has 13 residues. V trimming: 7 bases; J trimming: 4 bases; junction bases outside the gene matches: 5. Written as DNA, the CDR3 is TGCGCCAGCAACCCGGGACTAGGAGAGACCCAGTACTTC. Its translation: CASNPGLGETQYF.

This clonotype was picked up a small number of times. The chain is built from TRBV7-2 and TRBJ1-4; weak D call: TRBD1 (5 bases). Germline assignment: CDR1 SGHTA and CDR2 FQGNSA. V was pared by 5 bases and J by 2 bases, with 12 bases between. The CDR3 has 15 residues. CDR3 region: CASSRDRYTNEKLFF. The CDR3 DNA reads TGTGCCAGCAGCCGGGACCGCTACACTAATGAAAAACTGTTTTTT.

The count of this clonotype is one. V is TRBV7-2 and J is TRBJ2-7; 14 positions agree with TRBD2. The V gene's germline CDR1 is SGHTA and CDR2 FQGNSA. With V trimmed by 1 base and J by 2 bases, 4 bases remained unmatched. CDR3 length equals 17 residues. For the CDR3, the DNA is TGTGCCAGCAGCTTAGTGGGGACTAGCGGGGGAGCCTACGAGCAGTACTTC. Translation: CASSLVGTSGGAYEQYF.

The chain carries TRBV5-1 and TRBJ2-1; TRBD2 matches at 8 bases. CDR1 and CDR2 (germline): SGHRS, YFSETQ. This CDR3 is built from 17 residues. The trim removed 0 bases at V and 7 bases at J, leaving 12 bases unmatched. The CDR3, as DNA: TGCGCCAGCAGCTTGGGGAGATTTGCCGGGGGGGCGAATGAGCAGTTCTTC. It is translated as CASSLGRFAGGANEQFF.

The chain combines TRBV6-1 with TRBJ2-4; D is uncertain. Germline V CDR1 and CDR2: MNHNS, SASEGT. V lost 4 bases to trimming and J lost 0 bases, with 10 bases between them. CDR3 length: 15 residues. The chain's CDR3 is CASSGESLAKNIQYF. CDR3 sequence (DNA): TGTGCCAGCAGTGGTGAAAGCCTAGCCAAAAACATTCAGTACTTC.

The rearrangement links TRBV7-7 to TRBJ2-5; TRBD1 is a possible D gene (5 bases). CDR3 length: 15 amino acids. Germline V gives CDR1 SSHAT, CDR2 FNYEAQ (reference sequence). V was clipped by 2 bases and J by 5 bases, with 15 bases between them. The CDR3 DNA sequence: TGTGCCAGCAGCTTAAGGCCGCAGGGTTTGGAGACCCAGTACTTC. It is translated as CASSLRPQGLETQYF.

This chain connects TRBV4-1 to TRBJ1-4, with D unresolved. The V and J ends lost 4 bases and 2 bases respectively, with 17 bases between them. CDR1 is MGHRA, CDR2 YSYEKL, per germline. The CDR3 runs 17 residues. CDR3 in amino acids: CASSPKEEPGTNEKLFF. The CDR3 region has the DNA TGCGCCAGCAGCCCTAAGGAGGAACCTGGGACTAATGAAAAACTGTTTTTT.

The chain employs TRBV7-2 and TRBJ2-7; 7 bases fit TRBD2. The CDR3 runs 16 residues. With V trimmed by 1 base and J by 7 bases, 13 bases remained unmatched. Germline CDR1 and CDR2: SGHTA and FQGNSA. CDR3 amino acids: CASSLVSGTTPLEQYF. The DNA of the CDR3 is TGTGCCAGCAGCTTAGTGTCCGGGACTACCCCGTTAGAGCAGTACTTC.

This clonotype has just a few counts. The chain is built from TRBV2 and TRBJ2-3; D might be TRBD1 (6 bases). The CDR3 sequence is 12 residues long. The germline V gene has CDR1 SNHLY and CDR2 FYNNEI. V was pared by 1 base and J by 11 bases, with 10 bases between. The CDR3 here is CASSEDGDKQYF. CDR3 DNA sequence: TGTGCCAGCAGTGAAGACGGGGACAAGCAGTATTTT.

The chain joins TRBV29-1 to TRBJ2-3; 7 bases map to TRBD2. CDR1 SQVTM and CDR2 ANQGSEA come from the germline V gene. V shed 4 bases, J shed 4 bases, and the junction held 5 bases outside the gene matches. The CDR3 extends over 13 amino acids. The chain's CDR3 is CSVGLALADTQYF. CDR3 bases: TGCAGCGTTGGACTAGCCCTTGCAGATACGCAGTATTTT.

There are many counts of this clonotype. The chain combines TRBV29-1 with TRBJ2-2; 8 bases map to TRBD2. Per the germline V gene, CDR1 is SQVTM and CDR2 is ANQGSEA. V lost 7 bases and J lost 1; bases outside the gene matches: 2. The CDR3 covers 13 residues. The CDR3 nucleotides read TGCAGCGCCGGGACTAGGAACACCGGGGAGCTGTTTTTT. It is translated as CSAGTRNTGELFF.

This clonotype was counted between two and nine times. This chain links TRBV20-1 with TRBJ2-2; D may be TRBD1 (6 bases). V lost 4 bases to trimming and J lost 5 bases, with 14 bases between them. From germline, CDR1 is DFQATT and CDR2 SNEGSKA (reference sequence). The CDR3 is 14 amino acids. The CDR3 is CSATSGTMTGELFF. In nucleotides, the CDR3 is TGCAGTGCTACATCCGGGACAATGACCGGGGAGCTGTTTTTT.

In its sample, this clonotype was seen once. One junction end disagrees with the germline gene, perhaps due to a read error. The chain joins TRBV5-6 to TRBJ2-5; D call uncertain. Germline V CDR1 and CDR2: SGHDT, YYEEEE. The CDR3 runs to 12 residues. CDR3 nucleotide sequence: TGTCCCAGCAGCTCGAGATTTGAGACCCAGTACTTC. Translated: CPSSSRFETQYF.

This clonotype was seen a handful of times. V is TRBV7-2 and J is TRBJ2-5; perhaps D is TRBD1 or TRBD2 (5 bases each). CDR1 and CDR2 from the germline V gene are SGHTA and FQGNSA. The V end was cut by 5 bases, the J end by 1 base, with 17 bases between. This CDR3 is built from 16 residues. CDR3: CASSNGALRGQETQYF. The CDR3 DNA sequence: TGTGCCAGCAGCAACGGGGCCCTTAGGGGCCAAGAGACCCAGTACTTC.

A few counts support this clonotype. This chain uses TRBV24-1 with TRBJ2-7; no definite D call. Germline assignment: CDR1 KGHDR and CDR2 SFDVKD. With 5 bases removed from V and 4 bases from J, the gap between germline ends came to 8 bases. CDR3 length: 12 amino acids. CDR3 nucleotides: TGTGCCACCAGTGCGGCGGATTACGAGCAGTACTTC. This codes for CATSAADYEQYF.

CDR3 protein: CASSSLKSSYNEQFF. CDR3 coding DNA: TGCGCCAGCAGCAGTCTCAAGAGCTCCTACAATGAGCAGTTCTTC. V usage is TRBV5-1 and J usage is TRBJ2-1; D not resolved. The CDR3 contains 15 residues. The V end lost 4 bases, the J end lost 0 bases, and 11 bases lay between the germline ends. Germline loops: CDR1 SGHRS, CDR2 YFSETQ. The whole variable domain, remainder taken from reference TRBV5-1 and TRBJ2-1, is KAGVTQTPRYLIKTRGQQVTLSCSPISGHRSVSWYQQTPGQGLQFLFEYFSETQRNKGNFPGRFSGRQFSNSRSEMNVSTLELGDSALYLCASSSLKSSYNEQFFGPGTRLTVL.

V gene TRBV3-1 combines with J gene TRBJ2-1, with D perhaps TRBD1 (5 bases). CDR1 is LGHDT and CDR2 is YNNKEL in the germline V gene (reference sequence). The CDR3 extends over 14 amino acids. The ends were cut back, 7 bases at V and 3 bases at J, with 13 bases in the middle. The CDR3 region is CASIKSGHYNEQFF. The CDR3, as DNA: TGTGCCAGCATTAAATCAGGGCACTACAATGAGCAGTTCTTC.

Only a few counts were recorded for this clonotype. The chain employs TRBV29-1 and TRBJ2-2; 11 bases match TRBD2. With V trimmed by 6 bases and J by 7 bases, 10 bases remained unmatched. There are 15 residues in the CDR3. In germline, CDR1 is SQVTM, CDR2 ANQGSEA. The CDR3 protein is CSVGRASGGLGELFF. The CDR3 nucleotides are TGCAGCGTGGGTAGGGCTAGCGGGGGGCTCGGGGAGCTGTTTTTT.

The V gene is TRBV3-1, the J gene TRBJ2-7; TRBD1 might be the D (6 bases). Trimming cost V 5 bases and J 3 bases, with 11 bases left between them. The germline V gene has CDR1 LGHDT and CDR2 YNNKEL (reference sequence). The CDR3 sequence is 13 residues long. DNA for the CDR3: TGTGCCAGCAGCGCGCTACAGGGCTACGAGCAGTACTTC. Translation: CASSALQGYEQYF.

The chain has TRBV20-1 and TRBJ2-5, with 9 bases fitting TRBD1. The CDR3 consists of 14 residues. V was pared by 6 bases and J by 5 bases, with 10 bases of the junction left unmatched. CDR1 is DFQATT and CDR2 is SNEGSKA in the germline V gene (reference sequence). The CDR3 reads CSAPDTGGSETQYF. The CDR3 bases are TGCAGTGCCCCAGATACAGGGGGCTCGGAGACCCAGTACTTC.

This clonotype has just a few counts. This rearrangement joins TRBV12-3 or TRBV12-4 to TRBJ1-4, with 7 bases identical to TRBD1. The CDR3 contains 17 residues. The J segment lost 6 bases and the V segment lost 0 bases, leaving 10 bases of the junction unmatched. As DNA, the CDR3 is TGTGCCAGCAGTTTAGCGGGACAGACCGCGCCGTATGAAAAACTGTTTTTT. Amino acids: CASSLAGQTAPYEKLFF.

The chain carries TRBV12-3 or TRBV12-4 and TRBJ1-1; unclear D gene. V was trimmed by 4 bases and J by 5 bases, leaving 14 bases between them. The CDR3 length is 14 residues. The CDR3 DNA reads TGTGCCAGCAGTTATGCCTACTCCGGGACTGAAGCTTTCTTT. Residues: CASSYAYSGTEAFF.

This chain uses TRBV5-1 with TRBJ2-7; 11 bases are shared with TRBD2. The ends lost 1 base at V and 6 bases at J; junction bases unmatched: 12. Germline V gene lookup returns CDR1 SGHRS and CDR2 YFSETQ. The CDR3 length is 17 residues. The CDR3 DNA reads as TGCGCCAGCAGCTTGTCCGCATTAGCGGGAGGGTCGCGCGAGCAGTACTTC. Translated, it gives CASSLSALAGGSREQYF.

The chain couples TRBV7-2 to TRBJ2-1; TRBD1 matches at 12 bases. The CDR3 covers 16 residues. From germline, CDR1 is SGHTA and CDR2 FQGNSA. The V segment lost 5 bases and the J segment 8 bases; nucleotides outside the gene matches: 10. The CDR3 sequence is CASSPSGTGGIYEQFF. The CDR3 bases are TGTGCCAGCAGCCCGTCTGGGACAGGGGGCATCTATGAGCAGTTCTTC.

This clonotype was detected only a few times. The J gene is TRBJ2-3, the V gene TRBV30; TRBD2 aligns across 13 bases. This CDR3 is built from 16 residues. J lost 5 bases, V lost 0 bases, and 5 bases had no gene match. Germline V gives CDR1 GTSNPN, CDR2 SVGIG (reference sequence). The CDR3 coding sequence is TGTGCCTGGAGTGTCGGGACTAGCGGGACGAGAGATACGCAGTATTTT. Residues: CAWSVGTSGTRDTQYF.

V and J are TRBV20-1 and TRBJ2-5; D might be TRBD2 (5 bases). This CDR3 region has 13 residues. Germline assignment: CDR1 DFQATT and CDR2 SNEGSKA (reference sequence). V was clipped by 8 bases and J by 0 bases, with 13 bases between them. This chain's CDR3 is CSTKRLDQETQYF. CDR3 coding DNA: TGCAGTACAAAGCGGCTGGACCAAGAGACCCAGTACTTC.